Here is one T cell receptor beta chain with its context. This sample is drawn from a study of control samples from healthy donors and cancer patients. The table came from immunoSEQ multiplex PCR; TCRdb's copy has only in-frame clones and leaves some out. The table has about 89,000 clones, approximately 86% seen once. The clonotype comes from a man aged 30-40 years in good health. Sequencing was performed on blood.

CDR3 sequence reads: CASSFRGRDTGELFF. CDR3 nucleotides: TGTGCCAGTAGCTTCAGGGGGCGAGACACCGGGGAGCTGTTTTTT. The chain recombines TRBV19 with TRBJ2-2; 8 bases map to TRBD1. Germline V lookup: CDR1 LNHDA, CDR2 SQIVND (reference sequence). The CDR3 runs to 15 residues. V lost 6 bases and J lost 3; bases outside the gene matches: 6. Variable domain in full (rest from reference TRBV19 and TRBJ2-2): DGGITQSPKYLFRKEGQNVTLSCEQNLNHDAMYWYRQDPGQGLRLIYYSQIVNDFQKGDIAEGYSVSREKKESFPLTVTSAQKNPTAFYLCASSFRGRDTGELFFGEGSRLTVL.